Here is one TCR beta chain with its context. These data come from a study of control samples from healthy donors and cancer patients. Profiling relied on immunoSEQ multiplex PCR, and the TCRdb table lists in-frame clones only, not all of them. The table lists about 94,000 clones, 86% of them singletons, with around 1.3% in the top ten. The receptor's source is a woman between 50 and 59 years old in good health. Material: blood.

Here the CDR3 reads CASSEWSGTASYEQYF. The CDR3 DNA follows: TGTGCCAGCAGTGAATGGTCCGGGACAGCCAGCTACGAGCAGTACTTC. The chain employs TRBV6-1 and TRBJ2-7, with 7 bases matching TRBD1. The CDR3 has 16 residues. J was trimmed by 3 bases and V by 2 bases; bases with no gene match: 10. Germline V gene sequence: CDR1 MNHNS, CDR2 SASEGT.